These 16 T cell receptor beta chains were all obtained from the same sample, sequenced in a study of cytomegalovirus exposure and HLA in healthy donors. Primers: 60 Vbeta forward and 13 Jbeta reverse. Sequenced by immunoSEQ multiplex PCR; TCRdb stores in-frame clones only, minus some. The top ten clones hold 1% to 1.5% of a sample with roughly 100,000 clones, roughly 79% of them seen once. The source material was PBMCs. The receptors shown here come from a middle-aged man in good health and CMV-seronegative.

This chain links TRBV20-1 with TRBJ2-1, with 8 nucleotides matching TRBD2. With 7 bases clipped from V and 13 bases from J, the junction kept 9 bases outside the gene matches. Germline CDR1 is DFQATT and CDR2 is SNEGSKA (reference sequence). The CDR3 covers 11 residues. The CDR3 region has the DNA TGCAGTGGGAGTAGCGGGGCGCCCCAGTTCTTC. Amino acids: CSGSSGAPQFF.

This CDR3 reads CASSLQGARRETQYF. In DNA form, the CDR3 reads TGTGCCAGCAGCCTTCAGGGGGCGCGCCGTGAGACCCAGTACTTC. V gene TRBV5-4 combines with J gene TRBJ2-5; 8 positions match TRBD1. The V gene end was trimmed by 4 bases and the J gene end by 5 bases; junction bases not matched to a gene: 10. CDR1 is SGHNT, CDR2 YYREEE, per germline (reference sequence). CDR3 length equals 15 residues.

CDR3 sequence: CAIQGPLNTEAFF. The CDR3 nucleotides read TGTGCCATACAGGGGCCTCTGAACACTGAAGCTTTCTTT. V and J are TRBV2 and TRBJ1-1, with 7 bases fitting TRBD1. Trimming took 10 bases from V and 0 from J; bases not matched to a gene: 5. Germline V gene data show CDR1 as SNHLY and CDR2 as FYNNEI. The CDR3 consists of 13 residues.

This clone was seen once. The chain recombines TRBV7-8 with TRBJ2-1; a weak D match, TRBD1 (5 bases). Germline loops: CDR1 SGHVS, CDR2 FQNEAQ. This CDR3 spans 15 amino acids. V lost 5 bases and J 2 bases, leaving 13 bases between the germline ends. This CDR3 is CASSPLAGPYNEQFF. Written as DNA, the CDR3 is TGTGCCAGCAGCCCCCTTGCAGGGCCCTACAATGAGCAGTTCTTC. Full variable domain (remainder filled in from reference TRBV7-8 and TRBJ2-1): GAGVSQSPRYKVAKRGQDVALRCDPISGHVSLFWYQQALGQGPEFLTYFQNEAQLDKSGLPSDRFFAERPEGSVSTLKIQRTQQEDSAVYLCASSPLAGPYNEQFFGPGTRLTVL.

This chain joins TRBV30 and TRBJ2-7, with TRBD1 matching over 7 bases. CDR1 and CDR2 from the germline V gene are GTSNPN and SVGIG (reference sequence). The ends lost 3 bases at V and 4 bases at J; junction bases unmatched: 9. The CDR3 spans 14 residues. CDR3 coding DNA: TGTGCCTGGAGACCAGGGGGATCTTATTACGAGCAGTACTTC. Its translation: CAWRPGGSYYEQYF.

The rearrangement uses TRBV13 and TRBJ2-7; TRBD2 aligns across 11 bases. After removal of 5 bases from V and 4 bases from J, the junction contained 10 bases not matched to a gene. The CDR3 length is 16 residues. Per the germline V gene, CDR1 is PRHDT and CDR2 is FYEKMQ (reference sequence). CDR3 loop: CASSTRLAGPLYEQYF. Here the CDR3 DNA reads TGTGCCAGCAGCACCCGACTAGCGGGGCCCCTTTACGAGCAGTACTTC.

There are many counts of this clone. The V call is TRBV19, the J call TRBJ1-6, with TRBD1 matching 7 bases. Germline V gene data show CDR1 as LNHDA and CDR2 as SQIVND (reference sequence). The junction had 7 bases not matched to a gene; V was cut back by 7 bases and J by 7 bases. This CDR3 has 14 residues. CDR3 coding DNA: TGTGCCAGTACTACGACAGGGCGCAATTCACCCCTCCACTTT. It is translated as CASTTTGRNSPLHF.

The rearrangement joins TRBV5-4 to TRBJ2-5, with D possibly TRBD1 on 5 matching bases. The V gene lost 0 bases and the J gene lost 5 bases, with 8 bases spanning the gap. Germline loops: CDR1 SGHNT, CDR2 YYREEE (reference sequence). The CDR3 is 13 amino acids. Here the CDR3 DNA reads TGTGCCAGCAGCTTGGGGGCAGGGGAGACCCAGTACTTC. Protein: CASSLGAGETQYF.

The DNA of the CDR3 is TGTGCCAGTAGTAGGGACAGGGTGAACACTGAAGCTTTCTTT. Protein sequence: CASSRDRVNTEAFF. The gene calls are TRBV19 and TRBJ1-1, with 9 positions matching TRBD1. This CDR3 has 14 amino acids. Germline V gene sequence: CDR1 LNHDA, CDR2 SQIVND (reference sequence). V was pared by 4 bases and J by 0 bases, with 0 bases of the junction left unmatched.

The gene calls are TRBV19 and TRBJ2-1; 11 bases are shared with TRBD2. The CDR3 extends over 19 amino acids. Per the germline V gene, CDR1 is LNHDA and CDR2 is SQIVND (reference sequence). Germline trimming cut 4 bases from V and 0 bases from J; bases unmatched to any gene: 11. CDR3 in DNA: TGTGCCAGTAGTAGAGGATTTCTAGCGGGGGGCCTCTCCTACAATGAGCAGTTCTTC. It translates to CASSRGFLAGGLSYNEQFF. Full variable domain (rest looked up from reference TRBV19 and TRBJ2-1): DGGITQSPKYLFRKEGQNVTLSCEQNLNHDAMYWYRQDPGQGLRLIYYSQIVNDFQKGDIAEGYSVSREKKESFPLTVTSAQKNPTAFYLCASSRGFLAGGLSYNEQFFGPGTRLTVL.

V usage is TRBV7-9 and J usage is TRBJ1-1, with D tentatively TRBD1 (6 bases). This CDR3 contains 14 residues. Deletions cut 5 bases from V and 3 bases from J, with 13 bases between. Per germline, CDR1 SEHNR and CDR2 FQNEAQ (reference sequence). The CDR3 nucleotides read TGTGCCAGCAGCAAACTACAGGGATACACTGAAGCTTTCTTT. As protein: CASSKLQGYTEAFF.

J is TRBJ2-7 and V is TRBV29-1, with D perhaps matching TRBD2 (6 bases). The length of the CDR3 is 13 residues. V lost 1 base, J lost 2 bases, and 9 bases lay in between. Germline V gives CDR1 SQVTM, CDR2 ANQGSEA. The chain's CDR3 is CSVEAGEAYEQYF. DNA for the CDR3: TGCAGCGTTGAAGCGGGGGAAGCCTACGAGCAGTACTTC.

The chain employs TRBV7-9 and TRBJ1-2; TRBD1 is a possible D gene (6 bases). In germline, CDR1 is SEHNR, CDR2 FQNEAQ (reference sequence). The CDR3 loop spans 12 amino acids. V was trimmed by 6 bases and J by 7 bases, leaving 12 bases between them. CDR3 region: CASRQGPSGYTF. The CDR3 DNA reads as TGTGCCAGCAGACAGGGCCCGTCTGGCTACACCTTC. The full variable domain, completed using reference TRBV7-9 and TRBJ1-2, is DTGVSQNPRHKITKRGQNVTFRCDPISEHNRLYWYRQTLGQGPEFLTYFQNEAQLEKSRLLSDRFSAERPKGSFSTLEIQRTEQGDSAMYLCASRQGPSGYTFGSGTRLTVV.

V and J are TRBV10-3 and TRBJ2-3, with a tentative D call TRBD2 (5 bases). Per the germline V gene, CDR1 is ENHRY and CDR2 is SYGVKD. The V gene lost 6 bases and the J gene lost 4 bases, with 11 bases spanning the gap. There are 13 residues in the CDR3. CDR3 in DNA: TGTGCCATCAGGGGAAACGGGGCAGATACGCAGTATTTT. Translation gives CAIRGNGADTQYF.

The chain links TRBV5-6 to TRBJ2-7, with D possibly matching TRBD1 (5 bases). In germline, CDR1 is SGHDT, CDR2 YYEEEE. This CDR3 has 15 residues. V shed 1 base and J shed 5 bases, with 16 bases lying between them. The CDR3 DNA is TGTGCCAGCAGCTTGCTCCGAACAGGCGGAGACGAGCAGTACTTC. As protein: CASSLLRTGGDEQYF.

This clone is a singleton in its sample. This CDR3 reads CSSRTSGETQYF. The DNA for the CDR3 is TGCAGCTCACGGACTAGTGGGGAGACCCAGTACTTC. The chain is built from TRBV29-1 and TRBJ2-5; 7 positions match TRBD2. This CDR3 spans 12 amino acids. V shed 8 bases, J shed 5 bases, and the junction held 8 bases outside the gene matches. CDR1 and CDR2 (germline): SQVTM, ANQGSEA.